These 11 T cell receptor beta chains were all obtained from the same sample, sequenced in a study of vaccination and CD4 T cells after COVID-19. Sequencing of DNA taken from cultured CD4+ T cells relied on the Oncomine TCR Beta short-read assay. A single record per CDR3 protein comes from TCRdb applying MiXCR to the PCR reads. The data hold tens of thousands of distinct CDR3 sequences, with roughly 52% observed a single time. These receptors' antigens are unknown. Treatment: 10-day PBMC culture with coronavirus spike peptide pools or control peptides (ViraFEST assay). The sequenced sample was CD4+ T cells from blood, cultured in vitro. These receptors were obtained from a human donor who had recovered from COVID-19.

The genes are TRBV29-1 and TRBJ1-3, with 9 bases matching TRBD1. Germline assignment: CDR1 SQVTM and CDR2 ANQGSEA. The trim removed 6 bases at V and 2 bases at J, leaving 2 bases unmatched. The CDR3 contains 13 residues. CDR3 sequence reads: CSVGDRAGNTIYF. The CDR3 DNA is TGCAGCGTGGGGGACAGGGCTGGAAACACCATATATTTT.

The genes are TRBV15 and TRBJ2-3; D is uncertain. Germline-derived CDR1 and CDR2 are LNHNV and YYDKDF (reference sequence). CDR3 length equals 17 residues. V gave up 0 bases and J gave up 0 bases, with 13 bases separating them. CDR3 residues: CATSRDQRAPSTDTQYF. The CDR3 coding sequence is TGTGCCACCAGCAGAGATCAAAGGGCTCCTAGCACAGATACGCAGTATTTT.

The chain employs TRBV29-1 and TRBJ1-2; 8 nucleotides agree with TRBD1. Trimming took 0 bases from V and 4 from J; bases not matched to a gene: 13. CDR3 size: 17 residues. Germline V gene data show CDR1 as SQVTM and CDR2 as ANQGSEA. The CDR3 reads CSVEDKAPPGQVYGYTF. In nucleotides, the CDR3 is TGCAGCGTTGAAGATAAGGCCCCCCCGGGACAGGTCTATGGCTACACCTTC.

The chain is built from TRBV24-1 and TRBJ2-1, with 9 bases that match TRBD1. V shed 2 bases, J shed 8 bases, and the junction held 15 bases outside the gene matches. The length of the CDR3 is 18 residues. Per germline, CDR1 KGHDR and CDR2 SFDVKD. In nucleotides, the CDR3 is TGTGCCACCAGTGATTCAGCCCCGGGAGGACAGGGGTTGGATGAGCAGTTCTTC. Protein: CATSDSAPGGQGLDEQFF.

The V gene is TRBV7-9, the J gene TRBJ2-1; no firm D call. Per the germline V gene, CDR1 is SEHNR and CDR2 is FQNEAQ (reference sequence). The CDR3 loop spans 14 amino acids. V was shortened by 4 bases and J by 5 bases, with 12 bases between the two germline ends. For the CDR3, the DNA is TGTGCCAGCAGCTCATCGACGGTCCACAATGAGCAGTTCTTC. Amino acid sequence: CASSSSTVHNEQFF. The full variable domain, with the rest looked up from reference TRBV7-9 and TRBJ2-1, is DTGVSQNPRHKITKRGQNVTFRCDPISEHNRLYWYRQTLGQGPEFLTYFQNEAQLEKSRLLSDRFSAERPKGSFSTLEIQRTEQGDSAMYLCASSSSTVHNEQFFGPGTRLTVL.

This clonotype was seen a few times. The CDR3 coding sequence is TGTGCCAGTAGTATATTGGGCAGGGCTCTGAATCAGCCCCAGCATTTT. It codes for CASSILGRALNQPQHF. The chain couples TRBV19 to TRBJ1-5, with D perhaps TRBD1 (5 bases). The CDR3 consists of 16 residues. V shed 2 bases and J shed 4 bases, with 15 bases lying between them. Germline V gene data show CDR1 as LNHDA and CDR2 as SQIVND (reference sequence). Drawing the rest from reference TRBV19 and TRBJ1-5, the complete variable domain is DGGITQSPKYLFRKEGQNVTLSCEQNLNHDAMYWYRQDPGQGLRLIYYSQIVNDFQKGDIAEGYSVSREKKESFPLTVTSAQKNPTAFYLCASSILGRALNQPQHFGDGTRLSIL.

J is TRBJ1-1 and V is TRBV5-1; D not resolved. The V gene lost 2 bases and the J gene lost 5 bases, with 7 bases spanning the gap. The CDR3 runs to 12 residues. Germline CDR1 and CDR2: SGHRS and YFSETQ. CDR3 sequence reads: CASSFLGTEAFF. The CDR3 bases are TGCGCCAGCAGCTTCCTGGGGACTGAAGCTTTCTTT.

The J gene is TRBJ2-3, the V gene TRBV20-1, with 14 bases matching TRBD2. The CDR3 is made up of 16 amino acids. With 1 base clipped from V and 3 bases from J, the junction kept 3 bases outside the gene matches. CDR1 and CDR2 from the germline V gene are DFQATT and SNEGSKA (reference sequence). CDR3 DNA sequence: TGCAGTGCTAGAGTAAGACTAGCGGGAGGGACAGATACGCAGTATTTT. Protein: CSARVRLAGGTDTQYF.

This clonotype was counted only a few times. The chain recombines TRBV2 with TRBJ1-1, with D perhaps matching TRBD1 (6 bases). The CDR3 loop spans 11 amino acids. Germline-derived CDR1 and CDR2 are SNHLY and FYNNEI. The CDR3 bases are TGTGGCGGGGGCGTCGACACTGAAGCTTTCTTT. It specifies CGGGVDTEAFF.

This chain joins TRBV3-1 and TRBJ1-1, with unresolved D. The CDR3 contains 14 residues. Trimming stripped 5 bases from V and 1 base from J, with 11 bases between. Germline V gene lookup returns CDR1 LGHDT and CDR2 YNNKEL (reference sequence). CDR3: CASSYNLGNTEAFF. The CDR3 DNA reads TGTGCCAGCAGCTATAACTTAGGGAACACTGAAGCTTTCTTT. The complete variable domain, with remaining parts taken from reference TRBV3-1 and TRBJ1-1, reads DTAVSQTPKYLVTQMGNDKSIKCEQNLGHDTMYWYKQDSKKFLKIMFSYNNKELIINETVPNRFSPKSPDKAHLNLHINSLELGDSAVYFCASSYNLGNTEAFFGQGTRLTVV.

V gene TRBV28 combines with J gene TRBJ1-4, with a possible D match to TRBD1 (5 bases). This CDR3 spans 15 amino acids. Germline assignment: CDR1 MDHEN and CDR2 SYDVKM. The germline V and J ends were trimmed by 4 bases and 4 bases, with 13 bases remaining between them. Here the CDR3 reads CASSSGQQGNEKLFF. The CDR3 DNA sequence: TGTGCCAGCAGTTCCGGGCAGCAGGGTAATGAAAAACTGTTTTTT.